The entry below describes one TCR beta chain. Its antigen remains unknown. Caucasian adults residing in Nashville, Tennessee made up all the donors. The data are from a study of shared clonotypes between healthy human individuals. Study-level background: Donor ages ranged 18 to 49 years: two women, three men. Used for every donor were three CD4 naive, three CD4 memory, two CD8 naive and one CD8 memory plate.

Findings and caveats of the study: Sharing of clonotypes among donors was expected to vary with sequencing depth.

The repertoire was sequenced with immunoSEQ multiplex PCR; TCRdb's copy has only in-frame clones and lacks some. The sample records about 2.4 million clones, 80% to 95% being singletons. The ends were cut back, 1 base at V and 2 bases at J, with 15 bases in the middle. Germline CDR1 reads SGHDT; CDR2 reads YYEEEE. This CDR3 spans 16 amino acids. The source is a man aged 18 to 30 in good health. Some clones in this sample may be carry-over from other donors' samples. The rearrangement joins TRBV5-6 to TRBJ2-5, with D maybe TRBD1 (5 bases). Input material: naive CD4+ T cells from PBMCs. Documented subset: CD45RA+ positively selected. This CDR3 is CASSLNGRGLQETQYF. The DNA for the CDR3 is TGTGCCAGCAGCTTGAACGGAAGGGGATTACAAGAGACCCAGTACTTC.